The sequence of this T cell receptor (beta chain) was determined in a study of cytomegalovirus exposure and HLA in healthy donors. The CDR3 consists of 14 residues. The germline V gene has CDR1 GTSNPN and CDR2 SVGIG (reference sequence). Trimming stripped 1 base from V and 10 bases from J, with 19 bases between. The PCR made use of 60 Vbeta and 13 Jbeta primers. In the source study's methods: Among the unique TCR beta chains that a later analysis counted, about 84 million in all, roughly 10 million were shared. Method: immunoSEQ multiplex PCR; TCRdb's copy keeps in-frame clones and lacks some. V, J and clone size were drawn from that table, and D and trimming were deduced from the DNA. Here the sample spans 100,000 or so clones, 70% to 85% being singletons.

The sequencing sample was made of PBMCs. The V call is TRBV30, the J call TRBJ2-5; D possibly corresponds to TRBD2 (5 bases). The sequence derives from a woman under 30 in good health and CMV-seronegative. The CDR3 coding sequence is TGTGCCTGGAGTGGAGGGATCTCCAAGCTGGGCCAGTACTTC. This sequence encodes CAWSGGISKLGQYF.